This T cell receptor beta chain was sequenced for a study of radiotherapy plus CTLA-4 blockade in lung cancer. Across the study: Objective response was observed in more than 15% of patients, and disease control in approximately 30%.

Study findings and constraints: In blood, after radiotherapy plus ipilimumab, tumor-derived TCR clones expanded.

The data were produced by immunoSEQ multiplex PCR, yet TCRdb's version contains in-frame clones alone and is incomplete. Of 9,500 to 15,000 clones in the sample, roughly four fifths were seen once. Trimming removed 4 bases from V and 6 bases from J; junction bases left unmatched: 4. The CDR3 is 13 amino acids. The germline V gene encodes CDR1 MNHEY and CDR2 SVGAGI. On this clone: What it recognizes is unknown.

V gene TRBV6-5 combines with J gene TRBJ1-2, with 8 bases that match TRBD1. The input for sequencing was peripheral blood, taken from a patient treated with radiotherapy plus ipilimumab. The sequence came from a human donor with non-small cell lung cancer that progressed on radiotherapy plus ipilimumab. CDR3 sequence reads: CASSFAGGDGYTF. CDR3 DNA sequence: TGTGCCAGCAGTTTCGCAGGGGGCGATGGCTACACCTTC.